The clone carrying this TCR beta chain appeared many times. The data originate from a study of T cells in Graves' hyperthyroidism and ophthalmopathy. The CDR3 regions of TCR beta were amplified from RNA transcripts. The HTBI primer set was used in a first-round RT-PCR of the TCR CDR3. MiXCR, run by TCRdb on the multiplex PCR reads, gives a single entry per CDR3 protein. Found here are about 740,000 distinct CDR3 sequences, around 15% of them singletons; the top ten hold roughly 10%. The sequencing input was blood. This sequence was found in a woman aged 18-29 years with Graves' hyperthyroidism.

The CDR3 reads CASSQRGSQETQYF. In DNA, the CDR3 is TGTGCCAGCAGCCAACGGGGATCCCAAGAGACCCAGTACTTC. The chain is built from TRBV12-3 or TRBV12-4 and TRBJ2-5; D is perhaps TRBD2 (5 bases). The CDR3 extends over 14 amino acids. V lost 6 bases, J lost 1 base, and 12 bases lay in between.